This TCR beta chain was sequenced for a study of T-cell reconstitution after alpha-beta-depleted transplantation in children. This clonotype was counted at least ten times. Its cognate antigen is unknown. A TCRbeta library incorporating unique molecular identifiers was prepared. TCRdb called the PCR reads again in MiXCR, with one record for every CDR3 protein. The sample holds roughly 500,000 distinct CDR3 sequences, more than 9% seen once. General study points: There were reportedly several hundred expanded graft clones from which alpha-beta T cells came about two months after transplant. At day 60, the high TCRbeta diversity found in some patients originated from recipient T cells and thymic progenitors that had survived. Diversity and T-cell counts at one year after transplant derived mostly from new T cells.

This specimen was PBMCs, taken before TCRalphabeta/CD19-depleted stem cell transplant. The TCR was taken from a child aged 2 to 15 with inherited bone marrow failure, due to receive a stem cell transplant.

CDR3 residues: CASSWGDSSYNEQFF. CDR3 DNA sequence: TGTGCCAGCAGTTGGGGTGACAGCTCCTACAATGAGCAGTTCTTC. The chain uses TRBV27 and TRBJ2-1, with a tentative D call TRBD1 (5 bases). Trimming stripped 4 bases from V and 0 bases from J, with 10 bases between. The CDR3 is made up of 15 amino acids. From germline, CDR1 is MNHEY and CDR2 SMNVEV (reference sequence).